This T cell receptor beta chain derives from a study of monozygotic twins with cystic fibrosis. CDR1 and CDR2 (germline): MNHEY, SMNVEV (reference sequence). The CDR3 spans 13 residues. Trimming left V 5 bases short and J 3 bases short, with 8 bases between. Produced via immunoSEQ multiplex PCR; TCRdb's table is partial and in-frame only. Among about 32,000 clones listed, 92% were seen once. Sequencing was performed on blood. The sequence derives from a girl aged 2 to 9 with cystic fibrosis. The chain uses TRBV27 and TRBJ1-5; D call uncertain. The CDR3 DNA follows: TGTGCCAGCAGTCCACAGTACAATCAGCCCCAGCATTTT. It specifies CASSPQYNQPQHF.